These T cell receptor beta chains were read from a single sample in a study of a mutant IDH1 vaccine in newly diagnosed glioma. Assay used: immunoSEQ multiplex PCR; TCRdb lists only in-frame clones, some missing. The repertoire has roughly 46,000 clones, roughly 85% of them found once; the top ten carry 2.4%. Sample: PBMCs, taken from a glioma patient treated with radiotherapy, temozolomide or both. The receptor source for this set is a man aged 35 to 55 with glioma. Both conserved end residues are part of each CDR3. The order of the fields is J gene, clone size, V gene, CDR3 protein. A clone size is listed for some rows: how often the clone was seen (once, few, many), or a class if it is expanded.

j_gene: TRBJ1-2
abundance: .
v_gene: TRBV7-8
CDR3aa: CASSSRPRDGYTF

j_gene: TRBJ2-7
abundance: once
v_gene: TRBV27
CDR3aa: CASSSSGTGRLSYEQYF

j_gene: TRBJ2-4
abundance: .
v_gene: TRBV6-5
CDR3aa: CASSSWGAGIQYF

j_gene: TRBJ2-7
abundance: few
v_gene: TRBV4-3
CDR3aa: CASSQGAGTYGRKQYF

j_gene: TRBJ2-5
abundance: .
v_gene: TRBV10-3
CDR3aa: CAMGRNHQETQYF

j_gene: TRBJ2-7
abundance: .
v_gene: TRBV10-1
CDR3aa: CASGPEQYF

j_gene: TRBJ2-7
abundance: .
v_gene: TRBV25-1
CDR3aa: CASSVQSAYEQYF

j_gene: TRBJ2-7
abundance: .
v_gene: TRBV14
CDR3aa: CASSPQTGDLSSYEQYF

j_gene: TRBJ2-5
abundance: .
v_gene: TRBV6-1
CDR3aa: CAGYDPTQETQYF

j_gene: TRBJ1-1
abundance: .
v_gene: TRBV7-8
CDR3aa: CASSSLRGNTEAFF

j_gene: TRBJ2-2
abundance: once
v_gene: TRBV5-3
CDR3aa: CARSPRDRETGELFF

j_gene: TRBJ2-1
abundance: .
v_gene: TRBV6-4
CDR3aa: CASSVGASGRNEQFF

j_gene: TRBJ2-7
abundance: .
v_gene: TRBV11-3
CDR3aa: CASSLGTSGAYEQYF

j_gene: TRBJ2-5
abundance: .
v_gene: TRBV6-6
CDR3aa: CASSSFSSAQETQYF

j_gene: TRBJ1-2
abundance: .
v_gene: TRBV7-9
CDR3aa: CASSPKGLSGGGYTF

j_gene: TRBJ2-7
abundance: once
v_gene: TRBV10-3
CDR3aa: CAISSGTSGGYEQYF

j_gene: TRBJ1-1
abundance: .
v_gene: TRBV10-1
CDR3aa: CASSVHGTGYTEAFF

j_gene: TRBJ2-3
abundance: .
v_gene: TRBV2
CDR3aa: CASSEWQVGDTDTQYF

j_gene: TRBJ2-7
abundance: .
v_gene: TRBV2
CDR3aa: CASSDGLAGGGNYEQYF

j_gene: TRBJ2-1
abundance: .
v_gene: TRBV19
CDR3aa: CASCLIGLNEQFF

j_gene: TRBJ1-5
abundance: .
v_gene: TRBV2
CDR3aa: CASSKGSSGNQPQHF

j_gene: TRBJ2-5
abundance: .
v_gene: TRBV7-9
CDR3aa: CASSLVGETQYF

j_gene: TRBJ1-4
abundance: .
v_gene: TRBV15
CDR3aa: CATSRDRRDWEKLFF

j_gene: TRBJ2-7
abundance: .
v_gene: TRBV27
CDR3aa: CASSLYYEQYF

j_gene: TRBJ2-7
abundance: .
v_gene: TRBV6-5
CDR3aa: CASSYSGLAGAYEQYF

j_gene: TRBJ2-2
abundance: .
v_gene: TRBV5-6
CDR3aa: CASSPAGTGELFF

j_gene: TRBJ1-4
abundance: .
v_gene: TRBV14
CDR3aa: CASSQGGAGNEKLFF

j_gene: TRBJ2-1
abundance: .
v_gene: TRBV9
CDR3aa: CASSPHKDNEQFF

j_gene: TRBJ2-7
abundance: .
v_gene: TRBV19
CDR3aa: CASSIDRDEQYF

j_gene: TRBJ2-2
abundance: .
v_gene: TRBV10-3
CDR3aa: CAITGGSVNTGELFF

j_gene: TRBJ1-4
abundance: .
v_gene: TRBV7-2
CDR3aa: CASSSDRGGEKLFF

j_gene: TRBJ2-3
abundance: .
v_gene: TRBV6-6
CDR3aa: CASTRQGAADTQYF

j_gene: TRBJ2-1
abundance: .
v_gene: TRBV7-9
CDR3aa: CASSLTTNRNNEQFF

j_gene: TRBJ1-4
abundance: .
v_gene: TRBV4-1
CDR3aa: CASSQDRMVPGQEKGSGEKLFF

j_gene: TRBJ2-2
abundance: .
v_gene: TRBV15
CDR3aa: CATSQGDLNTGELFF

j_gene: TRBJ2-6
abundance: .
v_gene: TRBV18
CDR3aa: CASSPGISGANVLTF

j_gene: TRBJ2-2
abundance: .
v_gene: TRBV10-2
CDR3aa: CASRDRAESKGASPGELFF

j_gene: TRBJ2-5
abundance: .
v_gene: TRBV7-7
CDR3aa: CASSLASPRGGETQYF

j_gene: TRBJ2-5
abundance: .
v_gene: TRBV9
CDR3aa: CASSYSGAVETQYF

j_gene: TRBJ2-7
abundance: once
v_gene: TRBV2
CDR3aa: CASSGASPREQYF

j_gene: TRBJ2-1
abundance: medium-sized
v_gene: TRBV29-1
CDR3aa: CSVETPKQPPQQFF

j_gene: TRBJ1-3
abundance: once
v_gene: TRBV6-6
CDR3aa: CASKFRGGNTIYF

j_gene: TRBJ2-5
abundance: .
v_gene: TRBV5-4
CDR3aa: CASSTAGGQTQYF

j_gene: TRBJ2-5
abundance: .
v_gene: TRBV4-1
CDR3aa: CASSQAGQPQETQYF

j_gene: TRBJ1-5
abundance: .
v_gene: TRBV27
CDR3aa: CASSSRNQPQHF

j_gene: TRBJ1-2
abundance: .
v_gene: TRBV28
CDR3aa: CASSFGTDANYGYTF

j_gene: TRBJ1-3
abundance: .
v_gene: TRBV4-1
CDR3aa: CASSQGGGSGNTIYF

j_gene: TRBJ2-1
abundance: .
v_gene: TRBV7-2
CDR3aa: CASSLELAFNNEQFF

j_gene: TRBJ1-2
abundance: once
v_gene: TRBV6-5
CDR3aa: CASRSSSNYGYTF